A selection of T cell receptor beta chains follows, all from one sample in a study of T-cell memory formation after mild COVID-19. TCRdb ran MiXCR on the 5' RACE reads and lists one entry per CDR3 protein. The sample contains fewer than 550,000 distinct CDR3 sequences, 20% of which appear only once. Sequencing was done on a sample of PBMCs or a T cell subset sorted from them (not recorded which). These receptors originate from an adult woman who had mild COVID-19 (a few samples of this study predate the infection). Cell type and time point are not known. CDR3s include the opening cysteine and the closing phenylalanine or tryptophan. Each record gives: J gene, D gene, V gene, clone size, CDR3 protein, CDR3 DNA. A D gene is named only where the DNA matches it firmly. Only some rows state a clone size, as once, few, many or a class for expanded clones.

J: TRBJ1-2; D: -; V: TRBV7-2; size: -; CDR3: CASSFTTGAYGYTF; DNA: TGTGCCAGCAGCTTCACGACAGGAGCCTATGGCTACACCTTC
J: TRBJ2-7; D: -; V: TRBV4-1; size: -; CDR3: CASSQDSGTSYEQYF; DNA: TGCGCCAGCAGCCAAGATTCAGGGACCTCCTACGAGCAGTACTTC
J: TRBJ2-7; D: TRBD2; V: TRBV10-2; size: few; CDR3: CASRPGLAGEPYEQYF; DNA: TGCGCCAGCAGGCCGGGACTAGCGGGGGAACCCTACGAGCAGTACTTC
J: TRBJ2-1; D: TRBD2; V: TRBV11-2; size: -; CDR3: CASSLVPPGLAGPDEQFF; DNA: TGTGCCAGCAGCTTAGTACCCCCGGGACTAGCGGGGCCTGATGAGCAGTTCTTC
J: TRBJ2-7; D: TRBD2; V: TRBV20-1; size: -; CDR3: CSAGTSGRGGSYEQYF; DNA: TGCAGTGCTGGGACTAGCGGGAGAGGGGGATCCTACGAGCAGTACTTC
J: TRBJ1-1; D: -; V: TRBV7-6; size: -; CDR3: CASSRHAGEMNTEAFF; DNA: TGTGCCAGCAGCCGCCACGCAGGGGAAATGAACACTGAAGCTTTCTTT
J: TRBJ2-5; D: -; V: TRBV30; size: -; CDR3: CAWSLRGTQYF; DNA: TGTGCCTGGAGCCTTAGGGGGACCCAGTACTTC
J: TRBJ2-5; D: -; V: TRBV7-9; size: many; CDR3: CASSLRAAFQETQYF; DNA: TGTGCCAGCAGCTTAAGAGCGGCCTTTCAAGAGACCCAGTACTTC
J: TRBJ2-5; D: -; V: TRBV7-6; size: few; CDR3: CASSLVGGWETQYF; DNA: TGTGCCAGCAGCTTAGTCGGGGGATGGGAGACCCAGTACTTC
J: TRBJ1-1; D: TRBD1; V: TRBV10-3; size: many; CDR3: CAIRPGQGVNTEAFF; DNA: TGTGCCATCAGACCGGGACAGGGGGTGAACACTGAAGCTTTCTTT
J: TRBJ2-1; D: TRBD2; V: TRBV20-1; size: few; CDR3: CSAPAGGPGNEQFF; DNA: TGCAGTGCGCCCGCGGGGGGACCGGGCAATGAGCAGTTCTTC
J: TRBJ2-2; D: -; V: TRBV4-1; size: -; CDR3: CASSQGRGGLAGELFF; DNA: TGCGCCAGCAGCCAAGGGAGGGGCGGGTTAGCCGGGGAGCTGTTTTTT
J: TRBJ2-3; D: -; V: TRBV7-8; size: -; CDR3: CASSLSLGTNTQYF; DNA: TGTGCCAGCAGCTTAAGCCTCGGCACGAATACGCAGTATTTT
J: TRBJ2-3; D: -; V: TRBV29-1; size: -; CDR3: CSVDRSTDTQYF; DNA: TGCAGCGTTGACAGGAGCACAGATACGCAGTATTTT
J: TRBJ2-2; D: -; V: TRBV7-9; size: few; CDR3: CASSVLTGELFF; DNA: TGTGCCAGCAGCGTACTCACCGGGGAGCTGTTTTTT
J: TRBJ2-1; D: TRBD2; V: TRBV7-9; size: -; CDR3: CASSAVAGGHEQFF; DNA: TGTGCCAGCAGCGCCGTAGCGGGAGGGCATGAGCAGTTCTTC
J: TRBJ2-2; D: -; V: TRBV6-4; size: -; CDR3: CASSDMATGELFF; DNA: TGTGCCAGCAGTGACATGGCGACCGGGGAGCTGTTTTTT
J: TRBJ2-1; D: -; V: TRBV6-2/TRBV6-3; size: many; CDR3: CASRDSLNEQFF; DNA: TGTGCCAGCAGGGACAGCCTAAATGAGCAGTTCTTC
J: TRBJ2-2; D: -; V: TRBV9; size: -; CDR3: CASSVSARDTGELFF; DNA: TGTGCCAGCAGCGTTTCGGCCAGGGATACCGGGGAGCTGTTTTTT
J: TRBJ2-7; D: -; V: TRBV7-2; size: few; CDR3: CASSAGYGFYEQYF; DNA: TGTGCCAGCAGCGCCGGTTACGGCTTCTACGAGCAGTACTTC
J: TRBJ2-5; D: -; V: TRBV24-1; size: few; CDR3: CATSDLPQETQYF; DNA: TGTGCCACCAGTGATTTGCCCCAAGAGACCCAGTACTTC
J: TRBJ2-2; D: TRBD2; V: TRBV3-1; size: -; CDR3: CAGRGLAGVVGGELFF; DNA: TGTGCCGGCAGGGGACTAGCGGGAGTTGTAGGCGGGGAGCTGTTTTTT
J: TRBJ1-1; D: -; V: TRBV7-6; size: -; CDR3: CASSLNLQNTEAFF; DNA: TGTGCCAGCAGCTTAAATCTCCAGAACACTGAAGCTTTCTTT
J: TRBJ2-1; D: TRBD1; V: TRBV7-9; size: -; CDR3: CASSGTGTGLYNEQFF; DNA: TGTGCCAGCAGCGGGACCGGGACAGGGCTCTACAATGAGCAGTTCTTC
J: TRBJ2-1; D: TRBD1; V: TRBV24-1; size: -; CDR3: CATSDLQWGTGRNEQFF; DNA: TGTGCCACCAGTGATTTGCAGTGGGGGACAGGGCGCAATGAGCAGTTCTTC
J: TRBJ2-7; D: -; V: TRBV4-2; size: -; CDR3: CASSQESGGYEQYF; DNA: TGTGCCAGCAGCCAAGAGTCCGGGGGTTACGAGCAGTACTTC
J: TRBJ1-5; D: -; V: TRBV28; size: -; CDR3: CASSGSRGVWQPQHF; DNA: TGTGCCAGCAGTGGCTCCAGGGGTGTATGGCAGCCCCAGCATTTT
J: TRBJ1-1; D: -; V: TRBV20-1; size: few; CDR3: CSASFGAVAFF; DNA: TGCAGTGCTAGCTTCGGGGCTGTGGCTTTCTTT
J: TRBJ2-1; D: TRBD2; V: TRBV9; size: -; CDR3: CASSVDSGARGEQFF; DNA: TGTGCCAGCAGCGTAGATAGCGGGGCCAGGGGTGAGCAGTTCTTC
J: TRBJ2-7; D: -; V: TRBV6-2/TRBV6-3; size: few; CDR3: CASRNVQGMGDEQYF; DNA: TGTGCCAGCAGAAATGTCCAGGGGATGGGCGACGAGCAGTACTTC
J: TRBJ1-2; D: TRBD1; V: TRBV6-1; size: -; CDR3: CASSSGGNVYGYTF; DNA: TGTGCCAGCAGTTCAGGGGGCAACGTCTATGGCTACACCTTC
J: TRBJ1-2; D: TRBD1; V: TRBV9; size: -; CDR3: CASSPSITGGYGYTF; DNA: TGTGCCAGCAGCCCCAGTATAACAGGGGGCTATGGCTACACCTTC
J: TRBJ1-4; D: -; V: TRBV11-2; size: few; CDR3: CASSLRGMANEKLFF; DNA: TGTGCCAGCAGCTTAAGGGGGATGGCTAATGAAAAACTGTTTTTT
J: TRBJ1-2; D: TRBD1; V: TRBV12-3/TRBV12-4; size: many; CDR3: CASRGQVINTF; DNA: TGTGCCAGCAGGGGACAGGTCATCAACACCTTC
J: TRBJ2-1; D: TRBD2; V: TRBV11-2; size: few; CDR3: CASNLRTSGTNEQFF; DNA: TGTGCCAGCAACCTCCGGACTAGCGGGACCAATGAGCAGTTCTTC
J: TRBJ1-2; D: -; V: TRBV18; size: -; CDR3: CASSHLFGNYGYTF; DNA: TGTGCCAGCTCCCACCTTTTCGGGAACTATGGCTACACCTTC
J: TRBJ1-1; D: -; V: TRBV29-1; size: -; CDR3: CSVDRPAAFF; DNA: TGCAGCGTTGACAGGCCCGCGGCTTTCTTT
J: TRBJ2-1; D: TRBD2; V: TRBV5-5; size: few; CDR3: CASSLEASGGYNEQFF; DNA: TGTGCCAGCAGCTTGGAGGCTAGCGGGGGGTACAATGAGCAGTTCTTC
J: TRBJ1-4; D: TRBD1; V: TRBV18; size: few; CDR3: CASSPDRGLTNEKLFF; DNA: TGTGCCAGCTCACCAGACAGGGGCTTAACTAATGAAAAACTGTTTTTT
J: TRBJ1-6; D: -; V: TRBV19; size: -; CDR3: CASSTGTEHRALHF; DNA: TGTGCCAGTAGTACGGGGACGGAACATCGGGCCCTCCACTTT
J: TRBJ1-3; D: -; V: TRBV20-1; size: -; CDR3: CSARVWDISGNTIYF; DNA: TGCAGTGCTAGAGTCTGGGACATCTCTGGAAACACCATATATTTT
J: TRBJ1-1; D: -; V: TRBV13; size: -; CDR3: CASAEGTGGTEAFF; DNA: TGTGCCAGCGCTGAGGGGACCGGGGGCACTGAAGCTTTCTTT
J: TRBJ2-2; D: -; V: TRBV15; size: -; CDR3: CATSRDLNWWNTGELFF; DNA: TGTGCCACCAGCAGAGATCTTAACTGGTGGAACACCGGGGAGCTGTTTTTT
J: TRBJ2-1; D: TRBD2; V: TRBV4-2; size: few; CDR3: CASSRLWASGSSYNEQFF; DNA: TGTGCCAGCAGCCGCCTGTGGGCTAGCGGAAGCTCCTACAATGAGCAGTTCTTC
J: TRBJ2-2; D: -; V: TRBV9; size: -; CDR3: CASSTRYANTGELFF; DNA: TGTGCCAGCAGCACCCGCTACGCGAACACCGGGGAGCTGTTTTTT
J: TRBJ2-7; D: TRBD1; V: TRBV5-5; size: -; CDR3: CASSLDPGQSSYEQYF; DNA: TGTGCCAGCAGCTTAGACCCGGGACAGAGCTCCTACGAGCAGTACTTC
J: TRBJ2-7; D: TRBD2; V: TRBV6-6; size: few; CDR3: CASSYSTGREVGHEQYF; DNA: TGTGCCAGCAGTTACTCGACGGGGCGGGAGGTGGGCCACGAGCAGTACTTC
J: TRBJ2-4; D: -; V: TRBV6-1; size: few; CDR3: CASSDTGSAENIQYF; DNA: TGTGCCAGCAGTGACACAGGGAGTGCGGAGAACATTCAGTACTTC
J: TRBJ2-1; D: TRBD2; V: TRBV4-1; size: few; CDR3: CASSQVAGPYNEQFF; DNA: TGCGCCAGCAGCCAAGTAGCGGGGCCATACAATGAGCAGTTCTTC
J: TRBJ2-7; D: TRBD1; V: TRBV7-3; size: few; CDR3: CASSQTGALIGGYEQYF; DNA: TGTGCCAGCAGCCAGACAGGGGCCCTAATCGGAGGCTACGAGCAGTACTTC
J: TRBJ2-1; D: TRBD2; V: TRBV7-2; size: -; CDR3: CASSLGGLAANEQFF; DNA: TGTGCCAGCAGCTTAGGGGGACTAGCGGCCAATGAGCAGTTCTTC
J: TRBJ2-5; D: TRBD2; V: TRBV12-3/TRBV12-4; size: -; CDR3: CASSPPGLAGTQETQYF; DNA: TGTGCCAGCAGTCCACCCGGACTAGCGGGGACCCAAGAGACCCAGTACTTC
J: TRBJ2-3; D: -; V: TRBV12-3/TRBV12-4; size: few; CDR3: CASIQALGNTQYF; DNA: TGTGCCAGCATCCAGGCCTTGGGGAATACGCAGTATTTT
J: TRBJ2-3; D: -; V: TRBV12-3/TRBV12-4; size: many; CDR3: CASSLGGGYTDTQYF; DNA: TGTGCCAGCAGTTTAGGCGGGGGCTACACAGATACGCAGTATTTT
J: TRBJ2-1; D: -; V: TRBV5-1; size: few; CDR3: CASSLGDTNNEQFF; DNA: TGCGCCAGCAGCTTGGGGGACACAAACAATGAGCAGTTCTTC
J: TRBJ2-3; D: -; V: TRBV4-1; size: -; CDR3: CASSQLKIMGDTQYF; DNA: TGCGCCAGCAGCCAACTTAAAATCATGGGAGATACGCAGTATTTT